The clone carrying this TCR beta chain was found a few times. Its cognate antigen is unknown. All of the isolated RNA was reverse transcribed, so expressed TCRB transcripts were sequenced. Naive, central memory and regulatory T cell samples yielded around 3.4 million reads on average. Clones were sequenced by immunoSEQ multiplex PCR, and TCRdb holds only the in-frame ones, with some missing. The sample has a few hundred thousand clones, about 10% seen once. Germline V CDR1 and CDR2: SGHVS, FQNEAQ. The CDR3 is made up of 16 amino acids. The V segment lost 5 bases and the J segment 5 bases; nucleotides outside the gene matches: 6. These data are taken from a study of beta chain features in type 1 diabetes. Study information: All samples combined gave 90 million to 130 million sorted cells for examination.

Study-level points and caveats: Type 1 diabetes patients had fewer VDJ junction insertions and more deletions. The study found moderately but significantly shorter TCRB CDR3s in all four CD4+ subsets of Type 1 diabetes patients.

What was sequenced was central memory CD4+ T cells from blood. The sequence came from a man aged 30 to 39 with type 1 diabetes. The chain combines TRBV7-8 with TRBJ2-1, with 13 bases matching TRBD2. CDR3 coding DNA: TGTGCCAGCAGCATCGGGACTAGCGGGGTTAACAATGAGCAGTTCTTC. It is translated as CASSIGTSGVNNEQFF.